These 29 T cell receptor beta chains were sequenced from one sample in a study of cytomegalovirus exposure and HLA in healthy donors. 60 Vbeta and 13 Jbeta primers were used in PCR. This table comes from immunoSEQ multiplex PCR, and its TCRdb copy is limited to in-frame clones, with some not included. Of about 180,000 clones in the sample, 70% to 80% are singletons; the top ten hold roughly 1.4%. The sample was PBMCs. The receptors derive from a man between 18 and 29 years old in good health and CMV-seronegative.

The chain employs TRBV7-6 and TRBJ2-5; 10 nucleotides agree with TRBD2. Germline loops: CDR1 SGHVS, CDR2 FNYEAQ. The CDR3 covers 14 residues. V was pared by 3 bases and J by 4 bases, with 2 bases of the junction left unmatched. The CDR3 reads CASSFSSGRETQYF. CDR3 DNA sequence: TGTGCCAGCAGCTTCTCTAGCGGGAGAGAGACCCAGTACTTC.

This clone has more than one count but fewer than ten. The chain combines TRBV2 with TRBJ2-5; TRBD1 might be the D (5 bases). Trimming stripped 9 bases from V and 2 bases from J, with 10 bases between. Germline lookup yields CDR1 SNHLY and CDR2 FYNNEI. This CDR3 is built from 12 residues. CDR3 loop: CARSTAQETQYF. DNA of the CDR3: TGTGCCAGGTCGACAGCACAAGAGACCCAGTACTTC.

This clone was recorded once. The rearrangement uses TRBV10-2 and TRBJ2-1; 9 bases agree with TRBD2. The CDR3 length is 17 residues. V gave up 3 bases and J gave up 9 bases; unmatched junction bases: 15. Per the germline V gene, CDR1 is WSHSY and CDR2 is SAAADI. CDR3 residues: CASSDFTSGPQRGEQFF. Here the CDR3 DNA reads TGCGCCAGCAGTGATTTTACTAGCGGGCCTCAGCGTGGTGAGCAGTTCTTC.

V usage is TRBV7-9 and J usage is TRBJ1-1; D remains unclear. CDR1 is SEHNR, CDR2 FQNEAQ, per germline (reference sequence). The V and J ends lost 1 base and 7 bases respectively, with 7 bases between them. The CDR3 consists of 12 residues. The CDR3 DNA reads as TGTGCCAGCAGCTTAGGGCAGGATGAAGCTTTCTTT. It specifies CASSLGQDEAFF.

Comment on this clone: Other DNA sequences in the same sample also yield this CDR3. The J gene is TRBJ1-2, the V gene TRBV19; D is unresolved. The CDR3 is 14 amino acids. Looked up from germline, CDR1 is LNHDA and CDR2 is SQIVND (reference sequence). Trimming removed 3 bases from V and 1 base from J, with 9 bases in between. CDR3 coding DNA: TGTGCCAGTAGTATTGGTACAGTTAACTATGGCTACACCTTC. Amino acid sequence: CASSIGTVNYGYTF. Complete variable domain (other parts from reference TRBV19 and TRBJ1-2): DGGITQSPKYLFRKEGQNVTLSCEQNLNHDAMYWYRQDPGQGLRLIYYSQIVNDFQKGDIAEGYSVSREKKESFPLTVTSAQKNPTAFYLCASSIGTVNYGYTFGSGTRLTVV.

This chain uses TRBV5-1 with TRBJ2-1; D is perhaps TRBD2 (5 bases). This CDR3 contains 14 residues. The V gene's germline CDR1 is SGHRS and CDR2 YFSETQ. V was trimmed by 0 bases and J by 3 bases, leaving 7 bases between them. CDR3 bases: TGCGCCAGCAGCTTGGACGGGAACTACAATGAGCAGTTCTTC. It yields the protein CASSLDGNYNEQFF.

The J gene is TRBJ2-2, the V gene TRBV19, with D hard to call. Germline assignment: CDR1 LNHDA and CDR2 SQIVND (reference sequence). This CDR3 is 12 amino acids long. V lost 9 bases and J lost 1, with 6 bases in between. The CDR3 spells CASNRNTGELFF. The DNA for the CDR3 is TGTGCCAGCAACAGGAACACCGGGGAGCTGTTTTTT.

V is TRBV27 and J is TRBJ2-5; 12 bases match TRBD2. TRBJ2-7 explains the end of the DNA better; the J call may be wrong. Germline-derived CDR1 and CDR2 are MNHEY and SMNVEV (reference sequence). This CDR3 contains 15 residues. CDR3 bases: TGTGCCAGCAGTCTGACTAGCGGGGGCTCCTACGAGCAGTACTTC. Encoded protein: CASSLTSGGSYEQYF.

This rearrangement joins TRBV9 to TRBJ1-2; 11 nucleotides align to TRBD1. The CDR3 totals 14 residues. With 5 bases clipped from V and 5 bases from J, the junction kept 5 bases outside the gene matches. Germline assignment: CDR1 SGDLS and CDR2 YYNGEE. CDR3 nucleotide sequence: TGTGCCAGCAGAGGACAGGGGGCTTGGTATGGCTACACCTTC. This gives the protein CASRGQGAWYGYTF. Filled out from reference TRBV9 and TRBJ1-2, the complete variable domain reads DSGVTQTPKHLITATGQRVTLRCSPRSGDLSVYWYQQSLDQGLQFLIQYYNGEERAKGNILERFSAQQFPDLHSELNLSSLELGDSALYFCASRGQGAWYGYTFGSGTRLTVV.

This clone was seen only a few times. The chain recombines TRBV4-3 with TRBJ2-3; 7 bases match TRBD2. The CDR3 covers 17 residues. CDR1 and CDR2 from the germline V gene are LGHNA and YSLEER. The junction had 8 bases not matched to a gene; V was cut back by 0 bases and J by 2 bases. The CDR3 region is CASSQDPLAVYTDTQYF. The CDR3 DNA is TGCGCCAGCAGCCAAGATCCCCTAGCGGTCTACACAGATACGCAGTATTTT.

The chain carries TRBV7-2 and TRBJ2-3; D is uncertain. V was pared by 4 bases and J by 4 bases, with 9 bases between. Germline CDR1 SGHTA, CDR2 FQGNSA. The CDR3 has 13 residues. CDR3 sequence: CASSSPVPDTQYF. The CDR3 DNA is TGTGCCAGCAGCTCCCCCGTTCCAGATACGCAGTATTTT.

V is TRBV6-5 and J is TRBJ1-1, with D possibly matching TRBD1 (5 bases). Per the germline V gene, CDR1 is MNHEY and CDR2 is SVGAGI. Deletions cut 2 bases from V and 1 base from J, with 8 bases between. This CDR3 is built from 14 residues. The CDR3 coding sequence is TGTGCCAGCAGTTACCAAGGACAGAACACTGAAGCTTTCTTT. Protein: CASSYQGQNTEAFF.

This chain links TRBV6-1 with TRBJ2-7; 9 bases map to TRBD1. V trimming: 6 bases; J trimming: 3 bases; junction bases outside the gene matches: 6. Germline V gives CDR1 MNHNS, CDR2 SASEGT. The CDR3 extends over 14 amino acids. The CDR3, as DNA: TGTGCCAGCAGGACTTCGGGACAGGGCTACGAGCAGTACTTC. This encodes CASRTSGQGYEQYF.

V gene TRBV13 combines with J gene TRBJ2-6; 11 bases align to TRBD1. CDR3 length equals 19 residues. CDR1 and CDR2 from the germline V gene are PRHDT and FYEKMQ (reference sequence). After removal of 5 bases from V and 4 bases from J, the junction contained 13 bases not matched to a gene. CDR3 in DNA: TGTGCCAGCAGCCCGGGGACCGGGACAGGGGGATCGGGGGCCAACGTCCTGACTTTC. It encodes CASSPGTGTGGSGANVLTF. The whole variable domain, filled in from reference TRBV13 and TRBJ2-6, reads AAGVIQSPRHLIKEKRETATLKCYPIPRHDTVYWYQQGPGQDPQFLISFYEKMQSDKGSIPDRFSAQQFSDYHSELNMSSLELGDSALYFCASSPGTGTGGSGANVLTFGAGSRLTVL.

This clone occurred once. The chain combines TRBV13 with TRBJ2-2; no clear D. V dropped 0 bases and J dropped 6 bases, with 8 bases sitting between them. CDR1 and CDR2 from the germline V gene are PRHDT and FYEKMQ (reference sequence). The CDR3 is 14 residues long. The chain's CDR3 is CASSLGEVPGELFF. The CDR3 DNA follows: TGTGCCAGCAGCTTAGGAGAGGTTCCCGGGGAGCTGTTTTTT.

V usage is TRBV7-9 and J usage is TRBJ2-7, with 7 bases lining up with TRBD2. V gave up 0 bases and J gave up 2 bases; unmatched junction bases: 4. The CDR3 totals 15 residues. Germline V gives CDR1 SEHNR, CDR2 FQNEAQ (reference sequence). The CDR3 spells CASSLAGGGTYEQYF. The CDR3 DNA follows: TGTGCCAGCAGCTTAGCGGGGGGGGGAACCTACGAGCAGTACTTC.

The chain uses TRBV6-6 and TRBJ2-1, with a possible D match to TRBD2 (6 bases). V was trimmed by 7 bases and J by 0 bases, leaving 13 bases between them. This CDR3 is 15 amino acids long. In germline, CDR1 is MNHNY, CDR2 SVGAGI (reference sequence). The CDR3 region has the DNA TGTGCCAGCATCGGGACTGGGAGCTCCTACAATGAGCAGTTCTTC. Translated, it gives CASIGTGSSYNEQFF.

The chain carries TRBV7-8 and TRBJ1-5, with 8 bases that match TRBD1. CDR3 length equals 16 residues. Germline CDR1 reads SGHVS; CDR2 reads FQNEAQ. V shed 5 bases and J 0 bases; nucleotides not matched to a gene: 6. Here the CDR3 reads CASSPRTGHSNQPQHF. The CDR3 bases are TGTGCCAGCAGCCCCCGGACAGGGCATAGCAATCAGCCCCAGCATTTT.

The chain employs TRBV11-2 and TRBJ2-1, with 9 bases lining up with TRBD1. Per germline, CDR1 SGHAT and CDR2 FQNNGV. With 2 bases clipped from V and 10 bases from J, the junction kept 12 bases outside the gene matches. The CDR3 extends over 16 amino acids. The CDR3 protein is CASSLSRDRAFGEQFF. The CDR3 DNA reads as TGTGCCAGCAGCTTAAGTAGGGACAGGGCTTTCGGCGAGCAGTTCTTC.

V usage is TRBV30 and J usage is TRBJ1-5; D perhaps matches TRBD1 (5 bases). The V end was cut by 1 base, the J end by 3 bases, with 10 bases between. The CDR3 consists of 14 residues. Per the germline V gene, CDR1 is GTSNPN and CDR2 is SVGIG (reference sequence). The CDR3 here is CAWSGTNPNQPQHF. In DNA form, the CDR3 reads TGTGCCTGGAGTGGGACAAACCCCAATCAGCCCCAGCATTTT. The whole variable domain, remainder taken from reference TRBV30 and TRBJ1-5, is SQTIHQWPATLVQPVGSPLSLECTVEGTSNPNLYWYRQAAGRGLQLLFYSVGIGQISSEVPQNLSASRPQDRQFILSSKKLLLSDSGFYLCAWSGTNPNQPQHFGDGTRLSIL.

The chain is built from TRBV27 and TRBJ2-7, with D perhaps TRBD1 (5 bases). V was shortened by 3 bases and J by 7 bases, with 16 bases between the two germline ends. Germline values: CDR1 MNHEY, CDR2 SMNVEV (reference sequence). The CDR3 runs 14 residues. The CDR3 loop reads CASSFGIGAVEQYF. The CDR3 coding sequence is TGTGCCAGCAGTTTTGGTATTGGGGCAGTAGAGCAGTACTTC.

This chain links TRBV18 with TRBJ2-6, with unresolved D. Trimming left V 6 bases short and J 0 bases short, with 6 bases between. The V gene's germline CDR1 is KGHSH and CDR2 LQKENI. The CDR3 has 14 amino acids. CDR3 coding DNA: TGTGCCAGCTCTCCCTCCTCTGGGGCCAACGTCCTGACTTTC. Its translation is CASSPSSGANVLTF.

This chain connects TRBV7-8 to TRBJ1-2; tentative D call: TRBD1 (6 bases). Germline loops: CDR1 SGHVS, CDR2 FQNEAQ. The CDR3 covers 13 residues. V lost 3 bases and J lost 4, with 9 bases in between. The CDR3 is CASSFTGSYGYTF. CDR3 bases: TGTGCCAGCAGCTTCACAGGGAGCTATGGCTACACCTTC.

The rearrangement joins TRBV12-5 to TRBJ2-7; perhaps TRBD2 as D (6 bases). Germline CDR1 and CDR2: LGHNT and FRNRAP. V dropped 7 bases and J dropped 2 bases, with 15 bases sitting between them. This CDR3 is 14 amino acids long. The DNA for the CDR3 is TGTGCTAGTGCCACGTGGGGGGAAACCTACGAGCAGTACTTC. Amino acid sequence: CASATWGETYEQYF.

This clone was seen a few times. The chain combines TRBV10-1 with TRBJ2-3; D is unclear. The CDR3 has 15 residues. V was trimmed by 6 bases and J by 0 bases, leaving 13 bases between them. Germline V gives CDR1 WNHNN, CDR2 SYGVQD (reference sequence). CDR3 residues: CASRKSGQSTDTQYF. The DNA of the CDR3 is TGCGCCAGCAGGAAAAGTGGCCAGAGCACAGATACGCAGTATTTT.

The rearrangement joins TRBV18 to TRBJ2-1; 9 nucleotides align to TRBD2. The CDR3 runs to 15 residues. The junction had 1 base not matched to a gene; V was cut back by 1 base and J by 3 bases. Germline CDR1 is KGHSH and CDR2 is LQKENI. CDR3: CASSPLAGDYNEQFF. The CDR3 DNA follows: TGTGCCAGCTCACCACTAGCGGGAGACTACAATGAGCAGTTCTTC.

The gene calls are TRBV12-5 and TRBJ2-7, with D unresolved. V lost 1 base and J 3 bases, leaving 10 bases between the germline ends. CDR1 and CDR2 from the germline V gene are LGHNT and FRNRAP. The CDR3 totals 14 residues. CDR3: CASGLDLTGYEQYF. CDR3 nucleotide sequence: TGTGCTAGTGGTTTGGACCTAACGGGCTACGAGCAGTACTTC. The full variable domain, completed using reference TRBV12-5 and TRBJ2-7, is DARVTQTPRHKVTEMGQEVTMRCQPILGHNTVFWYRQTMMQGLELLAYFRNRAPLDDSGMPKDRFSAEMPDATLATLKIQPSEPRDSAVYFCASGLDLTGYEQYFGPGTRLTVT.

This rearrangement joins TRBV9 to TRBJ1-3, with D possibly being TRBD1 (5 bases). The length of the CDR3 is 18 residues. Looked up from germline, CDR1 is SGDLS and CDR2 is YYNGEE. V was cut by 4 bases and J by 2 bases, with 22 bases left in between. The CDR3 sequence: CASSPTPAAGEPGNTIYF. The CDR3 DNA follows: TGTGCCAGCAGCCCCACCCCCGCCGCGGGGGAGCCTGGAAACACCATATATTTT.

This clone was observed a few times. The rearrangement uses TRBV4-3 and TRBJ2-2; D perhaps matches TRBD1 (6 bases). The V gene lost 1 base and the J gene lost 2 bases, with 11 bases spanning the gap. Germline CDR1 LGHNA, CDR2 YSLEER. This CDR3 is built from 16 residues. The CDR3 DNA follows: TGCGCCAGCAGCCAAGGAGGGGGAGTTAACACCGGGGAGCTGTTTTTT. This codes for CASSQGGGVNTGELFF.